Included here is one T cell receptor beta chain sequence, with context. The naive CD8 subset, CD45RO-negative cells positively selected for CCR7, excluded terminally differentiated effector memory CD45RA+ cells. The source of the sample is a study of shared clonotypes between healthy human individuals. V was cut by 5 bases and J by 2 bases, with 24 bases left in between. The CDR3 spans 18 residues. Germline-derived CDR1 and CDR2 are SEHNR and FQNEAQ (reference sequence). The data were produced by immunoSEQ multiplex PCR, yet TCRdb's version contains in-frame clones alone and is incomplete. The sample contains 600,000 or so clones, nearly 98% of which appear only once.

Sequenced sample: naive CD8+ T cells sorted from blood. This chain links TRBV7-9 with TRBJ1-2; D ambiguous. The clonotype originates from a man aged 25-45 years in good health. CDR3 nucleotides: TGTGCCAGCAGCGCCCACCGGGCTCCTATCGGGATGAACTATGGCTACACCTTC. This gives the protein CASSAHRAPIGMNYGYTF.